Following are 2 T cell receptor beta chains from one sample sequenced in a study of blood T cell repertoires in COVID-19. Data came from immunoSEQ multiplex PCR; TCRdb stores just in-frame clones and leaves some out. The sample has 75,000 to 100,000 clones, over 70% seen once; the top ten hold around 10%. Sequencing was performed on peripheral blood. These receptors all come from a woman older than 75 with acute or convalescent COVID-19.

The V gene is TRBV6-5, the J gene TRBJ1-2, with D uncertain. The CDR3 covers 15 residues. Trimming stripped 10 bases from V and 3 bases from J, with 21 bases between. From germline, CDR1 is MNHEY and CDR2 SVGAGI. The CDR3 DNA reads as TGTGCCACCTCCGGTCCGAACTCCGGGGACTATGGCTACACCTTC. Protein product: CATSGPNSGDYGYTF.

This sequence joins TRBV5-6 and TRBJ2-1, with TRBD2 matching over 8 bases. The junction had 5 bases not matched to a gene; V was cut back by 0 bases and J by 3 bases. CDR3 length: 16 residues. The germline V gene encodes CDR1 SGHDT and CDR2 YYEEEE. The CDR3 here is CASSLERGGDYNEQFF. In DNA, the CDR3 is TGTGCCAGCAGCTTGGAACGGGGGGGAGACTACAATGAGCAGTTCTTC.